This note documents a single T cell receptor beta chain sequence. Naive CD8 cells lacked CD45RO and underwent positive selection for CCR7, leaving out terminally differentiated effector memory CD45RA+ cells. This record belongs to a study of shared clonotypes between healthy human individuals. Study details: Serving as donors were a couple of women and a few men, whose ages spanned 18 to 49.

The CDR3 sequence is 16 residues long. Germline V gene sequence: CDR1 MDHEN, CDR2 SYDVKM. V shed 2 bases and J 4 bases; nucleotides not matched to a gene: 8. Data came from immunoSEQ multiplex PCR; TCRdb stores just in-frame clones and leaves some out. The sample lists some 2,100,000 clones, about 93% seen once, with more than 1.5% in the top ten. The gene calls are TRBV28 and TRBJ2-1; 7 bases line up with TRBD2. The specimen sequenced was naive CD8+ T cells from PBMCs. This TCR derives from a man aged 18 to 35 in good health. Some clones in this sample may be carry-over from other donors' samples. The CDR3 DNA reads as TGTGCCAGCAGTTTAGCTTTGGCTAGCGGTTACAATGAGCAGTTCTTC. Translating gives CASSLALASGYNEQFF.